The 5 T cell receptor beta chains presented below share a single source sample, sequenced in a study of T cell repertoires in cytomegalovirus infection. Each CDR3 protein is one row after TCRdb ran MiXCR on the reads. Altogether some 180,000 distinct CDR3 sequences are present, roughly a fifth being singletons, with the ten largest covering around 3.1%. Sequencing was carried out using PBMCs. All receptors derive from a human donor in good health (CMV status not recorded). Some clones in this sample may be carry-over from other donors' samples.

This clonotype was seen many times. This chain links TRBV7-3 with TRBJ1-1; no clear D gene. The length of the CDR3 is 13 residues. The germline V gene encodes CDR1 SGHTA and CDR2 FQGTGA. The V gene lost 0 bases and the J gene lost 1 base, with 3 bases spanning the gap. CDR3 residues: CASSLTQNTEAFF. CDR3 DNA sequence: TGTGCCAGCAGCTTAACCCAGAACACTGAAGCTTTCTTT.

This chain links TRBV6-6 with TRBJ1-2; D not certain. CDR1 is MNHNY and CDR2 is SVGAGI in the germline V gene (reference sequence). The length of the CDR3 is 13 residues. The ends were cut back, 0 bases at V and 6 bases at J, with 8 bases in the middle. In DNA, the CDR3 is TGTGCCAGCAGTTACTCGGGGTTCGATGGCTACACCTTC. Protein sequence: CASSYSGFDGYTF.

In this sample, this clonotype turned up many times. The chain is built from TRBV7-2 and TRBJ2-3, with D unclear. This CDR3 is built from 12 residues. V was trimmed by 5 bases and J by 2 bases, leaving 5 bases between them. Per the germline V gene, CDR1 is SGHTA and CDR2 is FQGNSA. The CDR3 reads CASSPDTDTQYF. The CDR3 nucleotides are TGTGCCAGCAGCCCCGACACAGATACGCAGTATTTT.

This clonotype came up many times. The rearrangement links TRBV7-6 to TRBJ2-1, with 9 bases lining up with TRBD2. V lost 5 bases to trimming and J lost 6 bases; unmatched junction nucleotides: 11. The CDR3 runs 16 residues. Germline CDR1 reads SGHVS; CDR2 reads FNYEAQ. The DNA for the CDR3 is TGTGCCAGCAGCCCAGATGGCGGGGGGGCCCTCAATGAGCAGTTCTTC. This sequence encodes CASSPDGGGALNEQFF.

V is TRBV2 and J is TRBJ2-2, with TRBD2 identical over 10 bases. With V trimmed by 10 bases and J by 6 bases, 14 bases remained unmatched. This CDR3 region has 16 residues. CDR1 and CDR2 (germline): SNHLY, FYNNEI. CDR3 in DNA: TGTGCCATTCCCCAACCCGGGACTAGCGCCGCCGGGGAGCTGTTTTTT. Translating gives CAIPQPGTSAAGELFF. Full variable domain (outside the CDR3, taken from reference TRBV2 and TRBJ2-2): EPEVTQTPSHQVTQMGQEVILRCVPISNHLYFYWYRQILGQKVEFLVSFYNNEISEKSEIFDDQFSVERPDGSNFTLKIRSTKLEDSAMYFCAIPQPGTSAAGELFFGEGSRLTVL.